The 11 T cell receptor beta chains in this list originate from one sample, sequenced in a study of CXCR3-negative and CXCR3-positive naive CD8 T cells. Notes on the study in general: CXCR3-positive naive cells had more hydrophobic TRB CDR3s than CXCR3-negative naive cells.

These receptors lack a known antigen. The authors prepared UMI-labeled TRB cDNA libraries by 5' RACE. One entry per CDR3 protein, without DNA, is what TCRdb gives after re-calling the 5' RACE reads. This repertoire includes about 140,000 distinct CDR3 sequences. The sample was naive CXCR3+ CD8+ T cells from blood. The sample's subset: CD45RO-CCR7+CD27+CD95- naive CD8+ T cells expressing CXCR3 (TNR3+). Receptors were obtained from a human donor in good health. Some clones in this sample may be carry-over from other donors' samples.

V and J are TRBV7-9 and TRBJ2-4; as DNA is missing, the TRBD2 call by TCRdb cannot be tested. Looked up from germline, CDR1 is SEHNR and CDR2 is FQNEAQ (reference sequence). The CDR3 extends over 16 amino acids. This CDR3 is CASSSPSGLAKNIQYF.

The chain recombines TRBV12-3 or TRBV12-4 with TRBJ2-1; TCRdb picks TRBD2, but there is no DNA to check that call. The CDR3 contains 16 residues. CDR3 amino acids: CASSYLGLAGGGEQFF.

The chain carries TRBV7-9 and TRBJ1-5; TCRdb returns TRBD1, unconfirmable since there is no DNA. The CDR3 is made up of 14 amino acids. Germline V gives CDR1 SEHNR, CDR2 FQNEAQ (reference sequence). Here the CDR3 reads CASSSTGHNQPQHF.

The chain combines TRBV7-9 with TRBJ2-7; TCRdb calls TRBD1, which cannot be checked without DNA. The CDR3 is made up of 13 amino acids. Germline V gene lookup returns CDR1 SEHNR and CDR2 FQNEAQ (reference sequence). The CDR3 loop is CAAWPGARHEQYF. The variable domain in full, completed from reference TRBV7-9 and TRBJ2-7, reads DTGVSQNPRHKITKRGQNVTFRCDPISEHNRLYWYRQTLGQGPEFLTYFQNEAQLEKSRLLSDRFSAERPKGSFSTLEIQRTEQGDSAMYLCAAWPGARHEQYFGPGTRLTVT.

The chain recombines TRBV12-3 or TRBV12-4 with TRBJ2-5. The CDR3 runs to 13 residues. The CDR3 loop is CASSLDTLETQYF.

The chain recombines TRBV5-4 with TRBJ2-3. Germline V lookup: CDR1 SGHNT, CDR2 YYREEE (reference sequence). The CDR3 extends over 14 amino acids. The CDR3 protein is CASSLDRSTDTKYF.

The chain couples TRBV28 to TRBJ2-3; without DNA, the TCRdb call of TRBD1 cannot be checked. The CDR3 is 13 residues long. Germline-derived CDR1 and CDR2 are MDHEN and SYDVKM. CDR3 in amino acids: CASSPGTRDTQYF.

The CDR3 here is CASSLGLSYNEQFF. The rearrangement links TRBV27 to TRBJ2-1; the D gene TCRdb calls, TRBD2, cannot be checked with no DNA. CDR1 is MNHEY, CDR2 SMNVEV, per germline (reference sequence). The CDR3 extends over 14 amino acids.

This chain links TRBV14 with TRBJ2-1; TCRdb's D call of TRBD1 is untestable without DNA. The germline V gene encodes CDR1 SGHDN and CDR2 FVKESK. The CDR3 contains 18 residues. CDR3 region: CASSPYLSGTGSYNEQFF.

The J gene is TRBJ2-7, the V gene TRBV14. The CDR3 runs to 12 residues. The germline CDR1 and CDR2 sequences are SGHDN and FVKESK. The CDR3: CASSPDPYEQYF.

This sequence joins TRBV25-1 and TRBJ2-7; TCRdb picks TRBD1, but there is no DNA to check that call. The CDR3 is made up of 12 amino acids. Germline CDR1 and CDR2: MGHDK and SYGVNS. This chain's CDR3 is CASLPGVYEQYF.